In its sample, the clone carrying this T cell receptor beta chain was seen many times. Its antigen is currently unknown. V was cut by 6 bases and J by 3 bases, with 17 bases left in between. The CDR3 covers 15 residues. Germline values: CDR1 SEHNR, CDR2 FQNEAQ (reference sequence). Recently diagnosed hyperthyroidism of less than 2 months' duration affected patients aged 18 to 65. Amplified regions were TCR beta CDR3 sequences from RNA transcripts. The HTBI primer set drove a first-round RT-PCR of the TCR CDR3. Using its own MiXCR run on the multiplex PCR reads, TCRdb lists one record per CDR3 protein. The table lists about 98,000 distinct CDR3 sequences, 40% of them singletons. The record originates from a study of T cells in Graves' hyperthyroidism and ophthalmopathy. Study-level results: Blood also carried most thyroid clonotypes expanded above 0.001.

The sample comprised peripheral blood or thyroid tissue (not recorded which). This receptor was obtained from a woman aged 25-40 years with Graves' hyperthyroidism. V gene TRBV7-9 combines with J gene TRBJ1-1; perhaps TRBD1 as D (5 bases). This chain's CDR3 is CASRDHTGGDTEAFF. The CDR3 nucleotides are TGTGCCAGCAGAGACCATACGGGAGGGGACACTGAAGCTTTCTTT. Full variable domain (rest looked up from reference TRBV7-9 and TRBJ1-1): DTGVSQNPRHKITKRGQNVTFRCDPISEHNRLYWYRQTLGQGPEFLTYFQNEAQLEKSRLLSDRFSAERPKGSFSTLEIQRTEQGDSAMYLCASRDHTGGDTEAFFGQGTRLTVV.